This paragraph covers one TCR beta chain sequence. As yet, its antigen is unknown. These data come from a study of CD8 T cells in Susac syndrome. Random hexamers served to reverse transcribe roughly 0.5 to 1 ug RNA. TCRdb reanalysed the immunoSEQ multiplex PCR reads using MiXCR and keeps one entry per CDR3 protein. The table lists around 90,000 distinct CDR3 sequences, about 96% of them singletons. Sequencing of TCR beta was undertaken in CD8+ and CD4+ T cells derived from blood. Fulfillment of recently defined diagnostic criteria for definite or probable disease was shown by the patients with Susac syndrome. General study findings and limits: Peak Susac CD8+ clonal expansion occurred in TEMRA cells and active patients.

CDR1 GTSNPN and CDR2 SVGIG come from the germline V gene (reference sequence). The ends lost 0 bases at V and 4 bases at J; junction bases unmatched: 3. This CDR3 has 15 residues. The source of this sequence is a human donor with Susac syndrome. The chain recombines TRBV30 with TRBJ1-6; 7 bases fit TRBD1. Input material: CD8+ T cells from PBMCs. CDR3 in DNA: TGTGCCTGGAGTGTAGGGACAGAGTATAATTCACCCCTCCACTTT. As protein: CAWSVGTEYNSPLHF.